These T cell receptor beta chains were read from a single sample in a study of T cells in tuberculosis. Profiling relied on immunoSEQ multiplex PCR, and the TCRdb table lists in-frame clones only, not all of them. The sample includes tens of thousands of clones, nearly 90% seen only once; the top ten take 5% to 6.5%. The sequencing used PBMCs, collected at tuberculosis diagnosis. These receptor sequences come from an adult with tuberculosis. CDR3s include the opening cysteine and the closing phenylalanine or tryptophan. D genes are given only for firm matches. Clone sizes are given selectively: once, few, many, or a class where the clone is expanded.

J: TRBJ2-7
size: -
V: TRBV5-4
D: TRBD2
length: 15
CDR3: CASSKIAGETYEQYF
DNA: TGTGCCAGCAGCAAAATAGCGGGAGAGACCTACGAGCAGTACTTC

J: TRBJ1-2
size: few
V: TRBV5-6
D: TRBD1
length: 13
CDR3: CASSFRDRGIVTF
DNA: TGTGCCAGCAGCTTCCGGGACAGGGGGATTGTCACCTTC

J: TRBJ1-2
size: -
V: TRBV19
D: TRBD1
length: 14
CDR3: CASTPQDRGYGYTF
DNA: TGTGCCAGTACCCCCCAGGACAGGGGCTATGGCTACACCTTC

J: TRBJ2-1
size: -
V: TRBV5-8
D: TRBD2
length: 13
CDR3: CASSLVRGGEQFF
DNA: TGTGCCAGCAGCTTGGTTCGGGGGGGTGAGCAGTTCTTC

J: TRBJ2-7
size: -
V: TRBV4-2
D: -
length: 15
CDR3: CASSLGDTGYYEQYF
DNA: TGTGCCAGCAGCCTCGGGGATACCGGCTACTACGAGCAGTACTTC

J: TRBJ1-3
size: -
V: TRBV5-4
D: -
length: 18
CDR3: CASSLSSTWDYSGNTIYF
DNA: TGTGCCAGCAGCCTCTCTTCCACCTGGGACTACTCTGGAAACACCATATATTTT

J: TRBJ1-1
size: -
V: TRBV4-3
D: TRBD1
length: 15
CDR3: CASSQSRTGRTEAFF
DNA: TGCGCCAGCAGCCAATCCCGGACAGGGAGGACTGAAGCTTTCTTT

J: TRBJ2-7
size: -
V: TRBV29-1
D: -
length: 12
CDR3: CSVPGDAYEQYF
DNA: TGCAGCGTTCCCGGGGATGCCTACGAGCAGTACTTC

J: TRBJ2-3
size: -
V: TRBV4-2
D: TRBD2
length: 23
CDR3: CASSQAWGGELAGGRGPADTQYF
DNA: TGTGCCAGCAGCCAGGCCTGGGGAGGGGAGCTAGCGGGGGGCCGTGGTCCGGCAGATACGCAGTATTTT

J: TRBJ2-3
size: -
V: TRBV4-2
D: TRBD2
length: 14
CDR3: CASNPSGGADTQYF
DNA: TGTGCCAGCAATCCAAGCGGGGGGGCAGATACGCAGTATTTT

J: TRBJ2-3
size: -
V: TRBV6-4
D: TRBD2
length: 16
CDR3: CASSGGSGGAGDTQYF
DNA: TGTGCCAGCAGTGGCGGTAGCGGGGGGGCCGGAGATACGCAGTATTTT

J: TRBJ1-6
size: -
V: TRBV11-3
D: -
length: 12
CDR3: CASSPLHSPLHF
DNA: TGTGCCAGCAGCCCTCTACATTCACCCCTCCACTTT

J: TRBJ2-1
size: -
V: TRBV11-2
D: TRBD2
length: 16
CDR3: CASSSGSGRTYNEQFF
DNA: TGTGCCAGCAGCTCGGGTAGCGGGAGGACCTACAATGAGCAGTTCTTC

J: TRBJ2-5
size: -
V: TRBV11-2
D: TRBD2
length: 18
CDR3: CASSLVGLAGDKKETQYF
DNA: TGTGCCAGCAGCTTAGTCGGTCTAGCGGGAGACAAAAAAGAGACCCAGTACTTC

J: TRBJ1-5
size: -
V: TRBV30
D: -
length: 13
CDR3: CAWSVGEAQPQHF
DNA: TGTGCCTGGAGTGTAGGGGAGGCTCAGCCCCAGCATTTT

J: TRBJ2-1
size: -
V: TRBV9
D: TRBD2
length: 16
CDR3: CASSVELLAGYNEQFF
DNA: TGTGCCAGCAGCGTAGAGTTGCTAGCGGGATACAATGAGCAGTTCTTC

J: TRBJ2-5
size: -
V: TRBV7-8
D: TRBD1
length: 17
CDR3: CASSDNPRQGPRETQYF
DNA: TGTGCCAGCAGCGACAACCCGCGACAGGGACCTCGGGAGACCCAGTACTTC

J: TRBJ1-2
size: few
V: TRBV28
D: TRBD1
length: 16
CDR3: CASSLLFRGQGVGYTF
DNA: TGTGCCAGCAGTTTATTGTTTCGGGGACAGGGAGTTGGCTACACCTTC

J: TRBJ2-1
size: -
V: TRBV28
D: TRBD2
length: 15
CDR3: CASSSSSGNKNEQFF
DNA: TGTGCCAGCAGTTCTTCTAGCGGGAATAAAAACGAGCAGTTCTTC

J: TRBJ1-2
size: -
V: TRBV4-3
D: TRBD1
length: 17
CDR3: CASSQDLTGGVNYGYTF
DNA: TGCGCCAGCAGCCAAGACTTAACAGGGGGGGTAAACTATGGCTACACCTTC

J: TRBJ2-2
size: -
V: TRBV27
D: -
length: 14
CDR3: CASSDQGWPGELFF
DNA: TGTGCCAGCAGTGATCAGGGATGGCCCGGGGAGCTGTTTTTT

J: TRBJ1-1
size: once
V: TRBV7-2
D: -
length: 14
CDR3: CASSLTTLNTEAFF
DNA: TGTGCCAGCAGCTTAACAACACTGAACACTGAAGCTTTCTTT

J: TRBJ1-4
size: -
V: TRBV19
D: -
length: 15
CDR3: CASSPEGHQDEKLFF
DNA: TGTGCCAGTAGTCCCGAGGGCCATCAAGATGAAAAACTGTTTTTT

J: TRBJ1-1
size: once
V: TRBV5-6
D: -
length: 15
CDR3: CASSLGGAQGTEAFF
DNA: TGTGCCAGCAGCTTGGGGGGCGCGCAGGGCACTGAAGCTTTCTTT

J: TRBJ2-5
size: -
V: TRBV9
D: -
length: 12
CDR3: CASSVPRETQYF
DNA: TGTGCCAGCAGCGTACCGCGAGAGACCCAGTACTTC

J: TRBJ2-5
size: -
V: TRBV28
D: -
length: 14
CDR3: CASTQWGGLVTQYF
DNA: TGTGCCAGCACCCAATGGGGGGGGCTTGTGACCCAGTACTTC

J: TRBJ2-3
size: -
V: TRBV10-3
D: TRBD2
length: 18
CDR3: CAISGVASGRVSTDTQYF
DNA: TGTGCCATCAGTGGAGTGGCTAGCGGGAGGGTAAGCACAGATACGCAGTATTTT

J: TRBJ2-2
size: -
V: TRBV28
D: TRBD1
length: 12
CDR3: CATNRGSGELFF
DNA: TGTGCCACCAACAGGGGATCCGGGGAGCTGTTTTTT

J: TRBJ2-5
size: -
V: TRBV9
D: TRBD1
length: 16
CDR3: CASSGAGQGHQETQYF
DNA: TGTGCCAGCAGCGGGGCGGGACAGGGACATCAAGAGACCCAGTACTTC

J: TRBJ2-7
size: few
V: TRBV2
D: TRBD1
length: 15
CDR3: CASSVDRVGSYEQYF
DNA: TGTGCCAGCAGTGTGGACAGGGTAGGCTCCTACGAGCAGTACTTC

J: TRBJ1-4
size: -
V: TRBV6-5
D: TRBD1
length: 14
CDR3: CASSSQGGGEKLFF
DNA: TGTGCCAGCAGTTCCCAGGGGGGTGGTGAAAAACTGTTTTTT

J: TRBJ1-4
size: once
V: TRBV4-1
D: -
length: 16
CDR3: CASSRQEMTTNEKLFF
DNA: TGCGCCAGCAGCCGACAGGAGATGACAACTAATGAAAAACTGTTTTTT

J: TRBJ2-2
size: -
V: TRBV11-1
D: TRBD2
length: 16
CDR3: CASSTGTSGGRGELFF
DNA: TGTGCCAGCAGCACCGGGACTAGCGGGGGCCGGGGGGAGCTGTTTTTT

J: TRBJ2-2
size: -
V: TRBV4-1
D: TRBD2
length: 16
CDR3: CASSLGLAGYTGELFF
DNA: TGCGCCAGCAGCTTGGGACTAGCGGGGTACACCGGGGAGCTGTTTTTT

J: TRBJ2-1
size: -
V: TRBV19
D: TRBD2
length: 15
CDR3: CASSISGGAGNEQFF
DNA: TGTGCCAGTAGTATTTCCGGGGGGGCGGGAAATGAGCAGTTCTTC

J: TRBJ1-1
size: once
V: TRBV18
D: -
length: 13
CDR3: CASSRQKNTEAFF
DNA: TGTGCCAGCTCGCGACAGAAGAACACTGAAGCTTTCTTT

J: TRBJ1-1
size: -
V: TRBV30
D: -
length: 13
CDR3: CAWSIRENTEAFF
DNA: TGTGCCTGGAGTATCCGAGAGAACACTGAAGCTTTCTTT

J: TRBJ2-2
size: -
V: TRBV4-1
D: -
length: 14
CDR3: CASSQSRDTGELFF
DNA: TGCGCCAGCAGCCAATCCCGGGACACCGGGGAGCTGTTTTTT

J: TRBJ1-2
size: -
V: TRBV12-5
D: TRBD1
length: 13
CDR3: CASGDRDRDGYTF
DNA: TGTGCTAGTGGTGACCGGGACAGGGACGGCTACACCTTC